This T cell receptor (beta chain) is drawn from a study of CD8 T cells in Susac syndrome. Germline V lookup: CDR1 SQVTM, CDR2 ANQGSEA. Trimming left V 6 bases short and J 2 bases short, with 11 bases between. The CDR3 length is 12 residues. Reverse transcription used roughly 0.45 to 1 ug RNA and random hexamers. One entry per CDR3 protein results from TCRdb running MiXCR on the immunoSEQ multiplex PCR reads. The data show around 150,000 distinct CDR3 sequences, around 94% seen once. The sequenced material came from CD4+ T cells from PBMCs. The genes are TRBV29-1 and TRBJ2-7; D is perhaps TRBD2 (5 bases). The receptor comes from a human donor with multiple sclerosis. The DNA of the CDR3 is TGCAGCGTACTGAGGACTGCCTACGAGCAGTACTTC. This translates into CSVLRTAYEQYF.